This T cell receptor beta chain originates from a study of T-cell memory formation after mild COVID-19. The germline CDR1 and CDR2 sequences are MNHEY and SVGEGT. The CDR3 spans 16 residues. Trimming cost V 5 bases and J 1 base; bases outside gene matches: 5. TCRdb itself ran the 5' RACE reads through MiXCR, one entry per CDR3 protein. The data show 35,000 to 50,000 distinct CDR3 sequences, roughly 6.1% seen once. The chain is built from TRBV6-2 or TRBV6-3 and TRBJ1-4; 9 bases are shared with TRBD1. The sequence came from an adult who had mild COVID-19 (a few samples of this study predate the infection). Cell type and time point are not known. Sequences were obtained from PBMCs or a T cell subset sorted from them (not recorded which). CDR3 in DNA: TGTGCCAGCAGTCATGGACAGGGGATAACTAATGAAAAACTGTTTTTT. Translation: CASSHGQGITNEKLFF.